The clone carrying this T cell receptor beta chain was picked up a small number of times. Its target is unknown. TCRdb reprocessed the RT-PCR reads via MiXCR and lists one record per CDR3 protein. The sample includes a few hundred thousand distinct CDR3 sequences, approximately 14% of them seen just once. This sample stems from a study of response to subunit inactivated influenza vaccine. Findings and limits, study-wide: Few new T cells, the authors suggested, are recruited by each seasonal influenza vaccination.

Losses at the gene ends were 7 bases for V and 4 bases for J; bases not matched to a gene: 5. CDR3 length: 14 residues. Germline CDR1 MNHNS, CDR2 SASEGT. This chain uses TRBV6-1 with TRBJ2-2; 8 bases are shared with TRBD2. The clonotype comes from a man aged 45-60 years who received an inactivated influenza vaccine. Sequenced here: PBMCs from blood, sampled roughly 12 days after vaccination. CDR3 nucleotide sequence: TGTGCCAGCACGGGAGGGTTCTCCACCGGGGAGCTGTTTTTT. Translation gives CASTGGFSTGELFF.